This T cell receptor (beta chain) was sequenced for a study of blood T cells in healthy people across ages. Donors gave roughly 9.1 milliliters of peripheral blood apiece. V lost 1 base and J 4 bases, leaving 13 bases between the germline ends. This CDR3 spans 14 amino acids. Germline assignment: CDR1 DFQATT and CDR2 SNEGSKA (reference sequence). For the second PCR, which ran for roughly 6 to 12 cycles, a sample-barcoded 5' primer and a J-beta primer mix were used. TCRdb re-derived calls from the 5' RACE reads in MiXCR, one entry per CDR3 protein. Of fewer than 2,000,000 distinct CDR3 sequences in the sample, about two fifths were seen once.

The chain employs TRBV20-1 and TRBJ1-2; D uncertain. The sequenced sample consisted of blood. The sequence came from a human donor in good health. In DNA, the CDR3 is TGCAGTGCTAGAGCGGGCCCAGTCGGCTATGGCTACACCTTC. It yields the protein CSARAGPVGYGYTF.